The clone carrying this T cell receptor (beta chain) was detected a few times. Its antigen is still unknown. This entry comes from a study of T cell repertoires in cytomegalovirus infection. Study-level information: CMV infection plus the matching HLA type was flagged by public TCR beta signatures. Notes on the study in general: HLA-C-restricted CMV-specific TCR beta clonotypes were dominant in the ex vivo response. Identification of carriers of CMV plus the relevant HLA was achieved through cumulative public TCR beta family frequency.

TCRdb re-called the reads with MiXCR, one entry per CDR3 protein. The table has about a million distinct CDR3 sequences, more than 25% seen once. In germline, CDR1 is LGHNA, CDR2 YNFKEQ. V lost 11 bases to trimming and J lost 3 bases, with 14 bases between them. The length of the CDR3 is 13 residues. The rearrangement joins TRBV4-2 to TRBJ2-1, with D perhaps assigned TRBD1 or TRBD2 (7 bases each). The sample here was cultured CD8+ T cells from PBMCs, taken from culture after CMV antigen stimulation. This clonotype originated in a human donor in good health (CMV status not recorded). Some clones in this sample may be carry-over from other donors' samples. CDR3 in DNA: TGTGCCGCAGGGGGGGTCGACTACAATGAGCAGTTCTTC. This translates into CAAGGVDYNEQFF.